The 13 T cell receptor beta chains listed next were all sequenced from one sample in a study of blood T cell repertoires in COVID-19. The assay was immunoSEQ multiplex PCR, and TCRdb's table has in-frame clones only and misses some. The data hold tens of thousands of clones, with about three quarters observed a single time. Sample: peripheral blood. Source of these receptors: a human donor in a cohort sampled during active COVID-19.

This clone was seen only a few times. J is TRBJ2-1 and V is TRBV4-3, with 8 bases identical to TRBD2. The germline CDR1 and CDR2 sequences are LGHNA and YSLEER. The CDR3 runs 19 residues. Unmatched junction bases numbered 17, after V lost 0 bases and J lost 7 bases. CDR3 DNA: TGCGCCAGCAGCCAAGACGTGTCAAGAGGCGGGAGGAAACTAAATGAGCAGTTCTTC. Translating it yields CASSQDVSRGGRKLNEQFF.

This chain joins TRBV30 and TRBJ2-7; D uncertain. CDR1 and CDR2 from the germline V gene are GTSNPN and SVGIG (reference sequence). This CDR3 spans 13 amino acids. V was clipped by 4 bases and J by 4 bases, with 14 bases between them. The CDR3 DNA sequence: TGTGCCTGGACTTCCGGCGGTTCGTACGAGCAGTACTTC. As protein: CAWTSGGSYEQYF.

This clone was found a few times. This chain connects TRBV30 to TRBJ1-6; D remains ambiguous. V was trimmed by 2 bases and J by 10 bases, leaving 12 bases between them. CDR3 length equals 13 residues. Germline CDR1 and CDR2: GTSNPN and SVGIG (reference sequence). CDR3 DNA sequence: TGTGCCTGGAGTCCCCTCACCGGGTCACCCCTCCACTTT. It is translated as CAWSPLTGSPLHF.

The rearrangement uses TRBV6-5 and TRBJ1-4; 9 nucleotides agree with TRBD1. The CDR3 has 15 residues. CDR1 and CDR2 (germline): MNHEY, SVGAGI. The trim removed 0 bases at V and 7 bases at J, leaving 3 bases unmatched. Here the CDR3 DNA reads TGTGCCAGCAGTTACTCGGACAGGGGAACTGAAAAACTGTTTTTT. Translation gives CASSYSDRGTEKLFF.

This clone has only a few counts. This chain connects TRBV28 to TRBJ1-2, with TRBD1 matching 9 bases. The V gene's germline CDR1 is MDHEN and CDR2 SYDVKM. The CDR3 is 16 amino acids. V lost 6 bases, J lost 7 bases, and 15 bases stayed unmatched. Here the CDR3 reads CASRPPGTGTIGGYTF. The CDR3 coding sequence is TGTGCCAGCAGACCTCCCGGGACAGGGACTATAGGTGGCTACACCTTC.

The V call is TRBV2, the J call TRBJ2-4, with D perhaps TRBD1 (6 bases). This CDR3 region has 15 residues. Germline lookup yields CDR1 SNHLY and CDR2 FYNNEI. V lost 4 bases to trimming and J lost 7 bases, with 17 bases between them. CDR3 loop: CASSASGTSPNIQYF. CDR3 nucleotides: TGTGCCAGCAGTGCCTCTGGGACAAGTCCGAACATTCAGTACTTC.

J is TRBJ2-2 and V is TRBV28, with TRBD2 matching over 10 bases. Germline assignment: CDR1 MDHEN and CDR2 SYDVKM. V lost 6 bases, J lost 1 base, and 5 bases stayed unmatched. The CDR3 contains 16 residues. The CDR3 loop reads CASRMIAGGNTGELFF. For the CDR3, the DNA is TGTGCCAGCAGAATGATAGCGGGAGGGAACACCGGGGAGCTGTTTTTT.

This chain links TRBV7-9 with TRBJ2-7; 9 bases agree with TRBD1. The CDR3 loop spans 17 amino acids. Looked up from germline, CDR1 is SEHNR and CDR2 is FQNEAQ (reference sequence). V gave up 1 base and J gave up 4 bases; unmatched junction bases: 11. CDR3 bases: TGTGCCAGCAGCTTAGTGAGTGGTGGACAGGGGTCATACGAGCAGTACTTC. This codes for CASSLVSGGQGSYEQYF. Filled out from reference TRBV7-9 and TRBJ2-7, the complete variable domain reads DTGVSQNPRHKITKRGQNVTFRCDPISEHNRLYWYRQTLGQGPEFLTYFQNEAQLEKSRLLSDRFSAERPKGSFSTLEIQRTEQGDSAMYLCASSLVSGGQGSYEQYFGPGTRLTVT.

This chain uses TRBV28 with TRBJ1-2; no definite D call. This CDR3 has 12 amino acids. Trimming pared 8 bases from V and 5 bases from J, leaving 12 bases between. Germline V gene lookup returns CDR1 MDHEN and CDR2 SYDVKM. The DNA for the CDR3 is TGTGCCAGCGGCCCATCGGGTTATGGCTACACCTTC. This codes for CASGPSGYGYTF.

This sequence joins TRBV5-4 and TRBJ2-5; a weak D match, TRBD2 (5 bases). CDR3 length: 14 amino acids. The V gene's germline CDR1 is SGHNT and CDR2 YYREEE (reference sequence). The ends were cut back, 1 base at V and 0 bases at J, with 7 bases in the middle. The CDR3 DNA sequence: TGTGCCAGCAGCTTGACGGGGTACCAAGAGACCCAGTACTTC. Translating it yields CASSLTGYQETQYF.

V and J are TRBV5-1 and TRBJ2-5, with 8 bases matching TRBD1. V was pared by 3 bases and J by 2 bases, with 6 bases of the junction left unmatched. CDR1 is SGHRS, CDR2 YFSETQ, per germline. The CDR3 has 15 residues. CDR3 residues: CASSSGQGRQETQYF. CDR3 nucleotide sequence: TGCGCCAGCAGCTCCGGACAGGGACGTCAAGAGACCCAGTACTTC.

The V call is TRBV7-2, the J call TRBJ2-6, with 7 bases matching TRBD2. J was trimmed by 3 bases and V by 1 base; bases with no gene match: 6. CDR3 length: 17 amino acids. The V gene's germline CDR1 is SGHTA and CDR2 FQGNSA. CDR3 residues: CASSLERGGFGANVLTF. The CDR3, as DNA: TGTGCCAGCAGCTTAGAAAGGGGAGGGTTTGGGGCCAACGTCCTGACTTTC.

The chain couples TRBV5-1 to TRBJ1-3; unclear D gene. The CDR3 length is 15 residues. Germline CDR1 reads SGHRS; CDR2 reads YFSETQ. The germline V and J ends were trimmed by 5 bases and 3 bases, with 15 bases remaining between them. The CDR3 spells CASRSGQPGGNTIYF. CDR3 DNA: TGCGCCAGCAGGAGCGGGCAGCCTGGTGGAAACACCATATATTTT.